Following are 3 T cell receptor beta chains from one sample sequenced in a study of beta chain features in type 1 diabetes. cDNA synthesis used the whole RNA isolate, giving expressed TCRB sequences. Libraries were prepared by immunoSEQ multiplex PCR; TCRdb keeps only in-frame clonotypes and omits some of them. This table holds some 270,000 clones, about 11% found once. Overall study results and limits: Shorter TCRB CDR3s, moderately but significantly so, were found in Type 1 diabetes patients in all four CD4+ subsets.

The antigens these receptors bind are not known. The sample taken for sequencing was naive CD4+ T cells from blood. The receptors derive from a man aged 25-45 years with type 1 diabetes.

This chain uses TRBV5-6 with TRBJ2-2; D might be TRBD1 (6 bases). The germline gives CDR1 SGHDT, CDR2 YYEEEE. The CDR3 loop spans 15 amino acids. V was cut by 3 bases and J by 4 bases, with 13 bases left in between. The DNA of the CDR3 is TGTGCCAGCAGCTCCCGACAGGCTTTCACCGGGGAGCTGTTTTTT. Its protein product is CASSSRQAFTGELFF.

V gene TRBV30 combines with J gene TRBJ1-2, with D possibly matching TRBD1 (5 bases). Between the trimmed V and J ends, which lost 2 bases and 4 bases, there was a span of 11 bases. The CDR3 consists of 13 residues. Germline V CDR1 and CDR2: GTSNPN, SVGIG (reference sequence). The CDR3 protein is CAWSLDSAYGYTF. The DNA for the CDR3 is TGTGCCTGGAGTCTTGACAGTGCCTATGGCTACACCTTC.

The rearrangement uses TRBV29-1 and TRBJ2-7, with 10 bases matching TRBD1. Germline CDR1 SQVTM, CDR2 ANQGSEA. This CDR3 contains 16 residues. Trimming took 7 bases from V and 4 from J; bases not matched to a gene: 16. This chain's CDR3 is CSARLAPGQGIYEQYF. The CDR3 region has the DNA TGCAGCGCCCGGTTAGCGCCGGGACAGGGGATTTACGAGCAGTACTTC.